In its sample, the clone carrying this TCR beta chain was seen a few times. Its antigen is unknown. These data belong to a study of CD8 T cells in ankylosing spondylitis. V lost 6 bases and J 0 bases, leaving 11 bases between the germline ends. The CDR3 consists of 14 residues. The germline V gene encodes CDR1 SEHNR and CDR2 FQNEAQ (reference sequence). Quantitative 5'-RACE with molecular barcodes was used to make the TCR beta libraries. MiXCR was run by TCRdb on the 5' RACE reads, yielding one entry per CDR3 protein. The table records over 130,000 distinct CDR3 sequences, around 42% of them present only once. Study-wide results and caveats: Matched ankylosing spondylitis synovial fluid reportedly showed significant enrichment of disease-linked clones. Among TCR beta sequences, a motif of several highly homologous variants appeared characteristic of ankylosing spondylitis blood.

Sequenced sample: synovial fluid, either unsorted or a sorted T cell fraction (not recorded which). The TCR was taken from a male donor with ankylosing spondylitis. The chain uses TRBV7-9 and TRBJ1-1; tentative D call: TRBD1 (6 bases). CDR3 sequence: CASRGDTMNTEAFF. For the CDR3, the DNA is TGTGCCAGCAGGGGGGACACCATGAACACTGAAGCTTTCTTT. Supplemented by reference TRBV7-9 and TRBJ1-1, the full variable domain reads DTGVSQNPRHKITKRGQNVTFRCDPISEHNRLYWYRQTLGQGPEFLTYFQNEAQLEKSRLLSDRFSAERPKGSFSTLEIQRTEQGDSAMYLCASRGDTMNTEAFFGQGTRLTVV.